The 17 T cell receptor beta chains below all came from one sample that was sequenced in a study of beta chain features in type 1 diabetes. What was sequenced were expressed TCRB transcripts, since all of the isolated RNA had been reverse transcribed. Repertoires were generated with immunoSEQ multiplex PCR, while TCRdb's copy carries only in-frame clones and drops some. The sample gives under 400,000 clones, about 20% of which show up once; about 0.045% is in the top ten. The sequencing input was naive CD4+ T cells from blood. These receptors were taken from a woman under 30 in good health.

This clone was recorded a few times. CDR3 sequence: CASSQQGSNEQFF. The CDR3 nucleotides are TGCGCCAGCAGCCAACAGGGGTCCAATGAGCAGTTCTTC. The chain joins TRBV5-1 to TRBJ2-1; 7 bases align to TRBD1. CDR3 length equals 13 residues. CDR1 is SGHRS, CDR2 YFSETQ, per germline. The V segment lost 4 bases and the J segment 6 bases; nucleotides outside the gene matches: 4.

This clone was seen a few times. The CDR3 sequence is CASSRRTSEAFF. CDR3 coding DNA: TGTGCCAGCAGCCGCCGGACTTCGGAAGCTTTCTTT. The V call is TRBV7-9, the J call TRBJ1-1; no clear D. V lost 5 bases and J lost 8, with 12 bases in between. The germline CDR1 and CDR2 sequences are SEHNR and FQNEAQ (reference sequence). The CDR3 extends over 12 amino acids.

V is TRBV11-2 and J is TRBJ2-4; perhaps TRBD1 as D (5 bases). V lost 5 bases and J lost 9, with 17 bases in between. Germline V gene sequence: CDR1 SGHAT, CDR2 FQNNGV. The CDR3 has 14 amino acids. This chain's CDR3 is CASSPNQDKGIQYF. Here the CDR3 DNA reads TGTGCCAGCAGCCCAAACCAGGACAAAGGCATTCAGTACTTC.

The rearrangement uses TRBV4-2 and TRBJ2-7; a possible D gene is TRBD2 (5 bases). Trimming left V 0 bases short and J 7 bases short, with 13 bases between. The CDR3 has 14 amino acids. Germline V gene data show CDR1 as LGHNA and CDR2 as YNFKEQ. CDR3 protein: CASSQDRLQREQYF. Written as DNA, the CDR3 is TGTGCCAGCAGCCAAGATCGGCTGCAGCGGGAGCAGTACTTC.

V is TRBV5-1 and J is TRBJ1-2; D unresolved. The germline CDR1 and CDR2 sequences are SGHRS and YFSETQ. V was pared by 1 base and J by 4 bases, with 11 bases between. The CDR3 runs 14 residues. The CDR3 coding sequence is TGCGCCAGCAGCTTGAATCAGGCGTTCTATGGCTACACCTTC. This codes for CASSLNQAFYGYTF.

This chain links TRBV18 with TRBJ1-3; TRBD1 matches at 8 bases. J lost 3 bases, V lost 6 bases, and 10 bases had no gene match. CDR1 is KGHSH, CDR2 LQKENI, per germline. This CDR3 is 16 amino acids long. The CDR3 sequence: CASSQTQGAVGNTIYF. In DNA form, the CDR3 reads TGTGCCAGCTCGCAGACTCAGGGGGCAGTTGGAAACACCATATATTTT.

The sample holds a few counts of this clone. V is TRBV5-1 and J is TRBJ2-7; possible D gene TRBD1, 6 bases. V was shortened by 2 bases and J by 0 bases, with 21 bases between the two germline ends. Per germline, CDR1 SGHRS and CDR2 YFSETQ. The CDR3 loop spans 18 amino acids. The CDR3 loop is CASSLNPQGSQNSYEQYF. CDR3 nucleotides: TGCGCCAGCAGCTTAAACCCACAGGGTTCTCAAAACTCCTACGAGCAGTACTTC.

This clone was observed a handful of times. V usage is TRBV30 and J usage is TRBJ2-5; TRBD2 matches at 12 bases. Germline assignment: CDR1 GTSNPN and CDR2 SVGIG (reference sequence). The V and J ends lost 3 bases and 5 bases, in that order; junction bases with no gene match: 4. This CDR3 contains 14 residues. The CDR3 spells CAWSLAGGVETQYF. CDR3 nucleotides: TGTGCCTGGAGCCTAGCGGGAGGGGTGGAGACCCAGTACTTC.

This clone was observed a handful of times. V usage is TRBV28 and J usage is TRBJ2-7, with TRBD1 identical over 9 bases. From germline, CDR1 is MDHEN and CDR2 SYDVKM. There are 16 residues in the CDR3. The V gene end was trimmed by 3 bases and the J gene end by 4 bases; junction bases not matched to a gene: 10. The CDR3 spells CASSLSPDRGSYEQYF. The CDR3 bases are TGTGCCAGCAGTTTGAGCCCGGACAGGGGTAGTTACGAGCAGTACTTC.

The chain is built from TRBV29-1 and TRBJ2-2, with D unclear. Per the germline V gene, CDR1 is SQVTM and CDR2 is ANQGSEA. The CDR3 contains 13 residues. Trimming stripped 3 bases from V and 5 bases from J, with 10 bases between. Written as DNA, the CDR3 is TGCAGCGTTGATCCGGTGGAGACCGGGGAGCTGTTTTTT. It is translated as CSVDPVETGELFF.

The gene calls are TRBV18 and TRBJ2-1; TRBD2 matches 8 bases. Losses at the gene ends were 3 bases for V and 6 bases for J; bases not matched to a gene: 7. The CDR3 totals 15 residues. Germline V gives CDR1 KGHSH, CDR2 LQKENI. CDR3 sequence (DNA): TGTGCCAGCTCACCGGCGCGGGGGGCAGGCAATGAGCAGTTCTTC. This gives the protein CASSPARGAGNEQFF.

This clone was seen only once. J is TRBJ2-5 and V is TRBV14; D is ambiguous. The CDR3 is made up of 14 amino acids. Trimming pared 2 bases from V and 0 bases from J, leaving 7 bases between. Germline V gene lookup returns CDR1 SGHDN and CDR2 FVKESK. Here the CDR3 DNA reads TGTGCCAGCAGCCAAAACTACTACCAAGAGACCCAGTACTTC. This codes for CASSQNYYQETQYF.

V and J are TRBV7-2 and TRBJ1-1; D uncertain. Germline V gene lookup returns CDR1 SGHTA and CDR2 FQGNSA. The CDR3 sequence is 13 residues long. V was trimmed by 8 bases and J by 3 bases, leaving 13 bases between them. CDR3 sequence: CASSLSPDTEAFF. The CDR3 region has the DNA TGTGCCAGCTCACTCTCCCCGGACACTGAAGCTTTCTTT. Combining the CDR3 with reference TRBV7-2 and TRBJ1-1 gives the whole variable domain GAGVSQSPSNKVTEKGKDVELRCDPISGHTALYWYRQSLGQGLEFLIYFQGNSAPDKSGLPSDRFSAERTGGSVSTLTIQRTQQEDSAVYLCASSLSPDTEAFFGQGTRLTVV.

The V and J genes are TRBV7-8 and TRBJ1-4; D possibly corresponds to TRBD1 (5 bases). Trimming took off 5 bases at V and 7 bases at J, with 17 bases between the two ends. CDR1 is SGHVS and CDR2 is FQNEAQ in the germline V gene. This CDR3 region has 15 residues. DNA for the CDR3: TGTGCCAGCAGCCAAGACAGTGTTAGACGTGAAAAACTGTTTTTT. This gives the protein CASSQDSVRREKLFF. The full variable domain, rest sourced from reference TRBV7-8 and TRBJ1-4, is GAGVSQSPRYKVAKRGQDVALRCDPISGHVSLFWYQQALGQGPEFLTYFQNEAQLDKSGLPSDRFFAERPEGSVSTLKIQRTQQEDSAVYLCASSQDSVRREKLFFGSGTQLSVL.

This clone was seen a few times. This chain links TRBV7-9 with TRBJ1-1; a weak D match, TRBD1 (5 bases). V lost 5 bases and J 3 bases, leaving 10 bases between the germline ends. The CDR3 extends over 13 amino acids. The V gene's germline CDR1 is SEHNR and CDR2 FQNEAQ (reference sequence). In DNA, the CDR3 is TGTGCCAGCAGCCCCCTCAGGGACACTGAAGCTTTCTTT. Encoded protein: CASSPLRDTEAFF.

On this clone: Other DNA sequences of this sample code for an identical CDR3. The chain carries TRBV7-2 and TRBJ2-5; no definite D call. This CDR3 is 12 amino acids long. The germline V gene encodes CDR1 SGHTA and CDR2 FQGNSA. V lost 3 bases and J lost 4, with 6 bases in between. In DNA form, the CDR3 reads TGTGCCAGCAGCTTCTATGGAGAGACCCAGTACTTC. Amino acids: CASSFYGETQYF.

This clone was detected only a few times. This same CDR3 is encoded by further DNA sequences in the sample. V and J are TRBV29-1 and TRBJ2-3, with no clear D. This CDR3 contains 12 residues. The germline V and J ends were trimmed by 4 bases and 1 base, with 6 bases remaining between them. Germline values: CDR1 SQVTM, CDR2 ANQGSEA. The CDR3 bases are TGCAGCGTTGTTGAGCGCACAGATACGCAGTATTTT. It encodes CSVVERTDTQYF.